This entry concerns a single T cell receptor beta chain. The data belong to a study of blood T cell repertoires in COVID-19. Background on the study: Samples taken during acute and convalescent COVID-19 were collected in the United States, Italy and Spain. Sources were T cells, B-cell-depleted T cells, or PBMCs; the material itself was cDNA or gDNA.

Under the authors' procedure: Estimates of nucleated cell counts were drawn from the amplification of reference gene primers. Measured with immunoSEQ multiplex PCR; TCRdb has only the in-frame clones, and not every one. That table furnishes V, J and clone size, whereas the DNA furnished D and trimming. The repertoire consists of 160,000 or so clones, with less than 85% occurring once and the leading ten covering approximately 7.7%. There are 16 residues in the CDR3. Trimming removed 2 bases from V and 15 bases from J; junction bases left unmatched: 14. Germline V CDR1 and CDR2: GTSNPN, SVGIG (reference sequence). The Seattle site enrolled patients during active infection and followed them longitudinally.

The specimen was peripheral blood. The V call is TRBV30, the J call TRBJ2-1, with TRBD2 matching over 15 bases. This TCR came from a woman aged 60-75 years with COVID-19, enrolled during active disease. CDR3 DNA: TGTGCCTGGAGTCCAGGACTAGCGGGAGGGTCCGAACGGGGGTTCTTC. Translating it yields CAWSPGLAGGSERGFF.